The rows below give T cell receptor beta chains drawn from one sample of a study of blood T cell repertoires in COVID-19. Generated by immunoSEQ multiplex PCR, the TCRdb table keeps only in-frame clones and is missing some. The repertoire includes around 49,000 clones, around 90% of them detected once, and roughly 2% sits in the top ten. Sequencing was done on a sample of peripheral blood. Receptors originate from a human donor in a cohort sampled during active COVID-19. Each CDR3 is given with its conserved first and last residue. Each record gives: J gene, V gene, CDR3 length, clone size, D gene, CDR3 protein, CDR3 DNA. The D gene is left open where the match is weak. Size tells how often a clone was seen (once, few, many) or the class of an expanded clone, and some rows leave it out.

>TRBJ1-2|TRBV2|14|few|NA
CASRTGFPNYGYTF
TGTGCCAGCAGAACAGGGTTCCCTAACTATGGCTACACCTTC
>TRBJ2-1|TRBV6-4|16|NA|NA
CASSDVGTRPSNEQFF
TGTGCCAGCAGTGACGTGGGAACTAGGCCGTCGAATGAGCAGTTCTTC
>TRBJ2-2|TRBV9|18|once|TRBD2
CASSVRDQLAGGFGELFF
TGTGCCAGCAGCGTCCGGGACCAACTAGCGGGAGGTTTCGGGGAGCTGTTTTTT
>TRBJ2-3|TRBV11-2|13|NA|NA
CASSFGGSDTQYF
TGTGCCAGCAGCTTTGGGGGGTCAGATACGCAGTATTTT
>TRBJ2-1|TRBV28|15|NA|TRBD1
CASRTGTGSYNEQFF
TGTGCCAGCAGGACCGGGACAGGGTCTTACAATGAGCAGTTCTTC
>TRBJ2-7|TRBV9|14|NA|NA
CASLPHRTHYEQYF
TGTGCCAGCCTCCCCCACAGGACCCACTACGAGCAGTACTTC
>TRBJ1-2|TRBV27|13|NA|NA
CASRETVNYGYTF
TGTGCCAGCAGGGAGACAGTGAACTATGGCTACACCTTC
>TRBJ1-1|TRBV4-3|17|NA|TRBD1
CASSQSRDRVWSTEAFF
TGCGCCAGCAGCCAAAGCCGGGACAGGGTTTGGAGCACTGAAGCTTTCTTT
>TRBJ1-1|TRBV11-2|13|NA|TRBD1
CASSPDRAAEAFF
TGTGCCAGCAGCCCTGACAGGGCCGCTGAAGCTTTCTTT
>TRBJ1-4|TRBV4-3|19|NA|TRBD1
CASSQGQGALLATNEKLFF
TGCGCCAGCAGCCAAGGACAGGGGGCGCTTCTAGCAACGAATGAAAAACTGTTTTTT
>TRBJ1-6|TRBV27|14|NA|NA
CASSLQDSRSPLHF
TGTGCCAGCAGTTTGCAGGACTCGAGGTCACCCCTCCACTTT
>TRBJ2-2|TRBV6-2/TRBV6-3|19|NA|TRBD2
CASSYYTGTSGGGTGELFF
TGTGCCAGCAGTTACTACACCGGGACTAGCGGGGGTGGCACCGGGGAGCTGTTTTTT
>TRBJ2-7|TRBV7-2|17|NA|TRBD1
CASSLGQGAFVPYEQYF
TGTGCCAGCAGCTTAGGGCAGGGGGCATTTGTACCCTACGAGCAGTACTTC
>TRBJ2-1|TRBV9|14|NA|NA
CASSVGGAYNEQFF
TGTGCCAGCAGCGTAGGGGGGGCCTACAATGAGCAGTTCTTC
>TRBJ2-3|TRBV3-1/TRBV3-2|18|NA|TRBD2
CASSPRSPLAGGSDTQYF
TGTGCCAGCAGCCCTCGAAGTCCCCTAGCGGGAGGATCAGATACGCAGTATTTT
>TRBJ1-1|TRBV2|15|NA|TRBD1
CASRDSDRAGTEAFF
TGTGCCAGCAGAGACAGCGACAGGGCGGGCACTGAAGCTTTCTTT
>TRBJ1-2|TRBV4-1|14|few|TRBD1
CASSQPGTGDGYTF
TGCGCCAGCAGCCAACCCGGGACAGGGGATGGCTACACCTTC
>TRBJ2-3|TRBV7-2|13|NA|TRBD2
CASSPSGWDTQYF
TGTGCCAGCAGCCCTAGCGGATGGGATACGCAGTATTTT
>TRBJ2-5|TRBV6-2/TRBV6-3|17|NA|TRBD2
CASSSRLAGGRQETQYF
TGTGCCAGCAGTTCGCGACTAGCGGGAGGGCGGCAGGAGACCCAGTACTTC
>TRBJ2-2|TRBV6-6|16|once|TRBD2
CASNTGLAGGTGELFF
TGTGCCAGCAACACCGGACTAGCGGGAGGGACCGGGGAGCTGTTTTTT
>TRBJ2-7|TRBV5-4|16|NA|TRBD2
CASSGAGDSGRYEQYF
TGTGCCAGCAGCGGGGCCGGCGATAGCGGGAGGTACGAGCAGTACTTC
>TRBJ1-1|TRBV2|15|NA|NA
CASRQGPSRDEVSFF
TGTGCCAGCAGACAGGGACCCAGTAGGGATGAAGTAAGTTTCTTT
>TRBJ2-6|TRBV3-1/TRBV3-2|13|NA|NA
CASSTGGANVLTF
TGTGCCAGCAGTACAGGGGGGGCCAACGTCCTGACTTTC
>TRBJ2-7|TRBV28|14|few|TRBD2
CASNPPSGSYEQYF
TGTGCCAGCAACCCCCCTAGCGGCTCCTACGAGCAGTACTTC
>TRBJ1-2|TRBV18|16|NA|TRBD1
CASSPARTGGNYGYTF
TGTGCCAGCTCGCCGGCGAGGACAGGGGGCAACTATGGCTACACCTTC
>TRBJ1-3|TRBV7-2|15|NA|TRBD1
CASSVLQGSGNTIYF
TGTGCCAGCAGCGTTCTACAGGGGTCTGGAAACACCATATATTTT
>TRBJ1-5|TRBV21-1|15|NA|NA
CANLDRGHHNQPQHF
TGTGCCAACCTAGACAGGGGACATCACAATCAGCCCCAGCATTTT